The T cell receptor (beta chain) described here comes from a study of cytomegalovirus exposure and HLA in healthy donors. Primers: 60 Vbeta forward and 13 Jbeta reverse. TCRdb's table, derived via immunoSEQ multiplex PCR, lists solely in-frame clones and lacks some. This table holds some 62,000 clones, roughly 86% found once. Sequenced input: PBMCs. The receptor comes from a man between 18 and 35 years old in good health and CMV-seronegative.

DNA of the CDR3: TGTGCCAGCAGGTCAGAGGGAACTGGGGCCAACGTCCTGACTTTC. It specifies CASRSEGTGANVLTF. The chain links TRBV6-6 to TRBJ2-6; D perhaps matches TRBD2 (5 bases). The CDR3 contains 15 residues. Trimming left V 6 bases short and J 2 bases short, with 11 bases between. Germline V gene lookup returns CDR1 MNHNY and CDR2 SVGAGI (reference sequence).